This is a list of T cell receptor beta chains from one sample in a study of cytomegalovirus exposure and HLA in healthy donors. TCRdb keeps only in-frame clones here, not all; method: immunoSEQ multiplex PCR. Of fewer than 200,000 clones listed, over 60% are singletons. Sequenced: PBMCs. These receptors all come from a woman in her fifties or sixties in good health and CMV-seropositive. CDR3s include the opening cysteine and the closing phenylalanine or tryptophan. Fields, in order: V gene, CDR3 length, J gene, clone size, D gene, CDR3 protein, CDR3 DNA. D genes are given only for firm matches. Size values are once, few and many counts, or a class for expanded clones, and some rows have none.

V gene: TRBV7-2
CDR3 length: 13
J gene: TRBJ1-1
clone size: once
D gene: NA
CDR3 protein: CASSRKRNTEAFF
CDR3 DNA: TGTGCCAGCAGCCGAAAGAGAAACACTGAAGCTTTCTTT

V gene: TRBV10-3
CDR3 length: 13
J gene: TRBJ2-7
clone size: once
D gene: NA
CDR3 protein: CAISEAAGYEQYF
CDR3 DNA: TGTGCCATCAGTGAGGCCGCCGGCTACGAGCAGTACTTC

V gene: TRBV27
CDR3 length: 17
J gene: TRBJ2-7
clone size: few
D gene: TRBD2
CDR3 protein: CASRARLAGVRSYEQYF
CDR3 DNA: TGTGCCAGCAGAGCCCGACTAGCGGGCGTGAGATCCTACGAGCAGTACTTC

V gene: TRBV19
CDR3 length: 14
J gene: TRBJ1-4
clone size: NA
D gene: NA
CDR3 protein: CATTPGRRNEKLFF
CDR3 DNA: TGTGCCACCACCCCGGGGAGGCGGAATGAAAAACTGTTTTTT

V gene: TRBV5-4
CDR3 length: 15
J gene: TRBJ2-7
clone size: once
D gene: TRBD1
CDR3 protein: CASSLGGRGSYEQYF
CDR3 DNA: TGTGCCAGCAGCTTAGGGGGCAGGGGCTCCTACGAGCAGTACTTC

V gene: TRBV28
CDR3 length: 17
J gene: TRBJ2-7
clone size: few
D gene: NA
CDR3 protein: CASSFYFKSRGEHEQYF
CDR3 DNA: TGTGCCAGCAGTTTCTATTTTAAGTCCAGGGGCGAACACGAGCAGTACTTC

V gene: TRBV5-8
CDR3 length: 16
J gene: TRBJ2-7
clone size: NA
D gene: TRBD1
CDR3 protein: CASSFTPGQGLYEQYF
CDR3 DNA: TGTGCCAGCAGCTTCACACCGGGACAGGGTTTATACGAGCAGTACTTC

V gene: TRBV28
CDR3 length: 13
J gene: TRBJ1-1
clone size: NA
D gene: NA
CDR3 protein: CASRNRVNTEAFF
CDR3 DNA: TGTGCCAGCAGGAATAGAGTGAACACTGAAGCTTTCTTT

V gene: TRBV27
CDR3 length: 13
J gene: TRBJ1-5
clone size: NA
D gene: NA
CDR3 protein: CASRSGVHQPQHF
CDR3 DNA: TGTGCCAGCAGATCAGGGGTCCATCAGCCCCAGCATTTT

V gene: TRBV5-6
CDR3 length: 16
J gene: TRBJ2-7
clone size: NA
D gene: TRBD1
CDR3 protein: CASSIKQGAGVYEQYF
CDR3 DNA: TGTGCCAGCAGCATCAAACAGGGGGCGGGGGTTTACGAGCAGTACTTC

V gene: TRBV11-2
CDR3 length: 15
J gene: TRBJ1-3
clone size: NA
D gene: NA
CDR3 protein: CASSPRVLSGNTIYF
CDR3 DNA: TGTGCCAGCAGCCCGAGGGTTCTCTCTGGAAACACCATATATTTT

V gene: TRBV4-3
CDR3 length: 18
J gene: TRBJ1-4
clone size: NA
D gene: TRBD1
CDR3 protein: CASSQEDQTGKPNEKLFF
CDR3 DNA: TGCGCCAGCAGCCAAGAGGATCAGACAGGGAAACCTAATGAAAAACTGTTTTTT

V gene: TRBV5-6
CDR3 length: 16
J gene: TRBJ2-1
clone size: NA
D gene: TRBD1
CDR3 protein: CASSSLGQGALDEQFF
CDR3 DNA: TGTGCCAGCAGCTCGTTGGGACAGGGGGCATTGGATGAGCAGTTCTTC

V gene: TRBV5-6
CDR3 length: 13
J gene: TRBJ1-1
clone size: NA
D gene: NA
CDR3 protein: CASSWQGNTEAFF
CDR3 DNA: TGTGCCAGCAGCTGGCAGGGGAACACTGAAGCTTTCTTT

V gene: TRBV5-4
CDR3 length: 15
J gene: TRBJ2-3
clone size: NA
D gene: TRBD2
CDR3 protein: CASTLSGSTRDTQYF
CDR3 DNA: TGTGCCAGCACCTTAAGCGGGAGTACCAGAGATACGCAGTATTTT

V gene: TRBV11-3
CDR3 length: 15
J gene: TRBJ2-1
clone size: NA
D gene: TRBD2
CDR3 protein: CASSLEAGAIGEQFF
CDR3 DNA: TGTGCCAGCAGCTTAGAAGCGGGGGCCATCGGTGAGCAGTTCTTC

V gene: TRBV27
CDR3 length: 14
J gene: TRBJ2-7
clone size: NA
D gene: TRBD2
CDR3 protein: CASFLRGGSYEQYF
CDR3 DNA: TGTGCCAGCTTTTTGCGGGGGGGATCCTACGAGCAGTACTTC

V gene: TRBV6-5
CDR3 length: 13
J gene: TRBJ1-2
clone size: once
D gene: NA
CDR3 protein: CASSRHPDYGYTF
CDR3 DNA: TGTGCCAGCAGCCGCCACCCGGACTATGGCTACACCTTC

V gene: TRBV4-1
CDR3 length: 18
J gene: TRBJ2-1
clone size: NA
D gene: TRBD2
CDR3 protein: CASSPRRTSGANYNEQFF
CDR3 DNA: TGCGCCAGCAGCCCAAGACGGACTAGCGGGGCCAACTACAATGAGCAGTTCTTC

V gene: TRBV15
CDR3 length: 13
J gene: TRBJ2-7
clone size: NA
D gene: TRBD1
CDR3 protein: CATSWGQVGGLYF
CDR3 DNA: TGTGCCACCAGCTGGGGACAGGTAGGAGGTTTGTACTTC

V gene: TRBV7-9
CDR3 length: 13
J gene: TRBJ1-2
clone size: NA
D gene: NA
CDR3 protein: CASSSNSGGGYTF
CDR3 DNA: TGTGCCAGCAGCTCAAACTCGGGGGGTGGCTACACCTTC

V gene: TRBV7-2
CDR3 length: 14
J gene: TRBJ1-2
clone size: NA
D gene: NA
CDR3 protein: CASSPRTTSGGYTF
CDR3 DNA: TGTGCCAGCAGCCCGCGGACAACATCGGGTGGCTACACCTTC

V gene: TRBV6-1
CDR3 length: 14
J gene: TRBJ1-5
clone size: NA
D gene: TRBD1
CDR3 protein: CASMNTGGSQPQHF
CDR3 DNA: TGTGCCAGCATGAATACAGGGGGCTCTCAGCCCCAGCATTTT